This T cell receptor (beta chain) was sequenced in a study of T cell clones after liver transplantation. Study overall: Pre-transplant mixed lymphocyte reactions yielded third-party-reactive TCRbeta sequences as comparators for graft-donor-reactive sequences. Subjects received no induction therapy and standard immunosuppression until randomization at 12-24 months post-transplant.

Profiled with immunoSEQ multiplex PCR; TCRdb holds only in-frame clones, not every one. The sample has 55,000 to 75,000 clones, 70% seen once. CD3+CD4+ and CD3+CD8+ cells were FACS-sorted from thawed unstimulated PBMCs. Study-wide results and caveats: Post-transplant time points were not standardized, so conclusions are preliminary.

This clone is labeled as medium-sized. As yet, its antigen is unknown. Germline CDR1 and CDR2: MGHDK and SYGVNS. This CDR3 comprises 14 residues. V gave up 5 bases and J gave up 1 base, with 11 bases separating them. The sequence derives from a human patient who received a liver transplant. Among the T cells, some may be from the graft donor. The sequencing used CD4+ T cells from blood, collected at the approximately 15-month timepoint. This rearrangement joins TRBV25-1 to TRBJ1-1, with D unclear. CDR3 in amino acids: CASSPPDPNTEAFF. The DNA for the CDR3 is TGTGCCAGCAGTCCGCCGGACCCGAACACTGAAGCTTTCTTT.